This TCR beta chain is from a study of control samples from healthy donors and cancer patients. The CDR3 loop spans 13 amino acids. V lost 4 bases to trimming and J lost 4 bases; unmatched junction nucleotides: 6. The germline V gene encodes CDR1 SQVTM and CDR2 ANQGSEA. This table comes from immunoSEQ multiplex PCR, and its TCRdb copy is limited to in-frame clones, with some not included. The table lists 120,000 or so clones, about 92% of them singletons. Sequences were obtained from PBMCs. This chain uses TRBV29-1 with TRBJ1-2; 7 bases align to TRBD1. The receptor comes from a man aged 50-59 years with head and neck cancer. The CDR3 sequence: CSVGQGASYGYTF. DNA for the CDR3: TGCAGCGTTGGACAGGGAGCCAGCTATGGCTACACCTTC.